This T cell receptor beta chain was observed in a study of blood T cell repertoires in COVID-19. TCRdb's table, derived via immunoSEQ multiplex PCR, lists solely in-frame clones and lacks some. The repertoire holds about 76,000 clones, with approximately 89% as singletons. This CDR3 is 12 amino acids long. Trimming cost V 7 bases and J 6 bases; bases outside gene matches: 2. Germline V CDR1 and CDR2: MNHNY, SVGAGI (reference sequence). Sequences were obtained from peripheral blood. The chain is built from TRBV6-6 and TRBJ2-1, with 8 bases matching TRBD1. The TCR was taken from a human donor in a cohort sampled during active COVID-19. The CDR3 spells CASKTGVNEQFF. CDR3 DNA: TGTGCCAGCAAGACAGGGGTCAATGAGCAGTTCTTC.